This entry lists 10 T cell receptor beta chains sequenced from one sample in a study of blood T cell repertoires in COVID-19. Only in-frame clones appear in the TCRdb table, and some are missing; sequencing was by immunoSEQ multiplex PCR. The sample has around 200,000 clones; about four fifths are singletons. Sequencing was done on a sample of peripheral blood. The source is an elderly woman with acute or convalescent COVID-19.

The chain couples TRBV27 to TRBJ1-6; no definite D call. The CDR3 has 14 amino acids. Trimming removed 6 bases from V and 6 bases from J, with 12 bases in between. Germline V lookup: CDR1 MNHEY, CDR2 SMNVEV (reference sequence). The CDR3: CASRVQSGNSPLHF. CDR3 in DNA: TGTGCCAGCAGAGTACAATCGGGTAATTCACCCCTCCACTTT.

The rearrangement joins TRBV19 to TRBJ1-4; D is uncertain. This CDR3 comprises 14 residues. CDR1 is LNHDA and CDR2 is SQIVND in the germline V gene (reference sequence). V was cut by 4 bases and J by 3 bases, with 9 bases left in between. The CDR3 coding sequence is TGTGCCAGTAGTAAAGTGGCGGCTAATGAAAAACTGTTTTTT. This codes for CASSKVAANEKLFF.

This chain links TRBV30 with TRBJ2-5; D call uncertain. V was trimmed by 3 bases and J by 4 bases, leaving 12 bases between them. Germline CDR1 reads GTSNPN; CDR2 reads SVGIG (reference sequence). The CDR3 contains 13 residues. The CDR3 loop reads CAWRVPTVETQYF. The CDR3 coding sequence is TGTGCCTGGAGAGTTCCTACGGTAGAGACCCAGTACTTC.

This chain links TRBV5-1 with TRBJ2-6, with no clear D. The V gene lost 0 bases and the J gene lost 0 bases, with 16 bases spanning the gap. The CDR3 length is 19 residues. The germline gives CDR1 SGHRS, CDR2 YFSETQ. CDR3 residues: CASSLAATPVRSGANVLTF. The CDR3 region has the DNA TGCGCCAGCAGCTTGGCTGCGACACCTGTCCGCTCTGGGGCCAACGTCCTGACTTTC.

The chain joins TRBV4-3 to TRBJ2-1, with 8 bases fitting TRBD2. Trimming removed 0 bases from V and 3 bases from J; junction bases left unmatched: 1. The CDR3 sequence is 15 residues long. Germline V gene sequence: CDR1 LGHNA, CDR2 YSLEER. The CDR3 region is CASSQERGDYNEQFF. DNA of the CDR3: TGCGCCAGCAGCCAAGAGCGGGGGGACTACAATGAGCAGTTCTTC.

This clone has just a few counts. CDR3: CASSQRTSGYEQYF. In nucleotides, the CDR3 is TGCGCCAGCAGCCAAAGGACTAGCGGCTACGAGCAGTACTTC. This chain uses TRBV4-1 with TRBJ2-7, with 10 bases matching TRBD2. Germline CDR1 MGHRA, CDR2 YSYEKL. J lost 3 bases, V lost 2 bases, and 1 base had no gene match. The CDR3 consists of 14 residues.

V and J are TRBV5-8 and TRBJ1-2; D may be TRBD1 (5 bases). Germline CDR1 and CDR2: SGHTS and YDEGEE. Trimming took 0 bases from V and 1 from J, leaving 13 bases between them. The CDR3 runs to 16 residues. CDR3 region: CASSLGRGRGNYGYTF. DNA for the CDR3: TGTGCCAGCAGCTTGGGCCGGGGGAGAGGTAACTATGGCTACACCTTC. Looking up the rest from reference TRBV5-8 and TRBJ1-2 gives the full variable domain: EAGVTQSPTHLIKTRGQQATLRCSPISGHTSVYWYQQALGLGLQFLLWYDEGEERNRGNFPPRFSGRQFPNYSSELNVNALELEDSALYLCASSLGRGRGNYGYTFGSGTRLTVV.

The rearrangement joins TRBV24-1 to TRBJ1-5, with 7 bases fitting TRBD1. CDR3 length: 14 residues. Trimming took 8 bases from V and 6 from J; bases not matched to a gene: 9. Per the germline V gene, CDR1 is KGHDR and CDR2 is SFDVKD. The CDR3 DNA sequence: TGTGCCACCATGGCAGGGGGTGAGGGTCAGCCCCAGCATTTT. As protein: CATMAGGEGQPQHF.

CDR3 DNA sequence: TGTGCCAGCAGTTTTGAGTCATTTCAACAGCCCCAGCATTTT. It yields the protein CASSFESFQQPQHF. The chain is built from TRBV28 and TRBJ1-5; D is unresolved. V was cut by 3 bases and J by 7 bases, with 13 bases left in between. The CDR3 totals 14 residues. Per the germline V gene, CDR1 is MDHEN and CDR2 is SYDVKM. The full variable domain, its missing parts supplied by reference TRBV28 and TRBJ1-5, is DVKVTQSSRYLVKRTGEKVFLECVQDMDHENMFWYRQDPGLGLRLIYFSYDVKMKEKGDIPEGYSVSREKKERFSLILESASTNQTSMYLCASSFESFQQPQHFGDGTRLSIL.

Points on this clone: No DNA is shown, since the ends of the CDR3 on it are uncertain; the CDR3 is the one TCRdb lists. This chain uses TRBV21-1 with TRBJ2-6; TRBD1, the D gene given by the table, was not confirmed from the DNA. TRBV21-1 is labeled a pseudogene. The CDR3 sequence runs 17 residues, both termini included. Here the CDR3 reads CASSKVGQGSGANVLTF.